A single sample is the source of the 25 T cell receptor beta chains below, sequenced in a study of shared clonotypes between healthy human individuals. The table came from immunoSEQ multiplex PCR; TCRdb's copy has only in-frame clones and leaves some out. Of about 2.3 million clones listed, approximately 95% are singletons. The sample comprised naive CD4+ T cells from PBMCs. The subset is: CD45RA+ positively selected. The receptors were sampled from a man between 18 and 29 years old in good health. Some clones in this sample may be carry-over from other donors' samples.

The chain employs TRBV28 and TRBJ2-1, with 15 bases lining up with TRBD2. The CDR3 spans 19 residues. V lost 6 bases, J lost 7 bases, and 16 bases stayed unmatched. CDR1 MDHEN and CDR2 SYDVKM come from the germline V gene. Here the CDR3 DNA reads TGTGCCAGCAGACTTCTAGGACTAGCGGGAGGGCCAAGTCGAAATGAGCAGTTCTTC. It yields the protein CASRLLGLAGGPSRNEQFF.

This clone was seen a single time. The CDR3 sequence is CASSLVLRRRSYNEQFF. CDR3 bases: TGTGCCAGCAGCTTAGTTTTGCGTAGACGCTCCTACAATGAGCAGTTCTTC. The chain combines TRBV7-8 with TRBJ2-1, with D hard to call. V lost 1 base, J lost 0 bases, and 13 bases lay in between. Per germline, CDR1 SGHVS and CDR2 FQNEAQ. This CDR3 has 17 amino acids.

The chain couples TRBV19 to TRBJ2-3; D not certain. V lost 2 bases and J lost 3, with 18 bases in between. The CDR3 has 17 amino acids. Germline V gene data show CDR1 as LNHDA and CDR2 as SQIVND (reference sequence). CDR3 DNA sequence: TGTGCCAGTAGTATAAGTCCAGACGCACTGGGAACAGATACGCAGTATTTT. It encodes CASSISPDALGTDTQYF.

This sequence joins TRBV28 and TRBJ2-2; 15 nucleotides line up with TRBD2. V shed 8 bases and J 3 bases; nucleotides not matched to a gene: 13. The CDR3 covers 19 residues. CDR1 is MDHEN and CDR2 is SYDVKM in the germline V gene. The chain's CDR3 is CASHPPTGTSGRYTGELFF. For the CDR3, the DNA is TGTGCCAGCCATCCCCCCACCGGGACTAGCGGGAGGTACACCGGGGAGCTGTTTTTT.

The chain links TRBV27 to TRBJ1-1, with TRBD1 as a possible D gene (6 bases). The CDR3 totals 15 residues. Germline values: CDR1 MNHEY, CDR2 SMNVEV (reference sequence). The germline V and J ends were trimmed by 5 bases and 4 bases, with 17 bases remaining between them. CDR3 in amino acids: CASSPPGQPLTEAFF. Here the CDR3 DNA reads TGTGCCAGCAGTCCCCCTGGACAGCCGCTCACTGAAGCTTTCTTT.

The rearrangement uses TRBV6-1 and TRBJ2-7, with D possibly being TRBD1 (6 bases). The CDR3 contains 13 residues. The germline V gene has CDR1 MNHNS and CDR2 SASEGT. Trimming took 3 bases from V and 4 from J, leaving 10 bases between them. Here the CDR3 DNA reads TGTGCCAGCAGTGACGGACAGCCGTACGAGCAGTACTTC. Translation gives CASSDGQPYEQYF.

This clone was recorded only once. This chain uses TRBV20-1 with TRBJ2-5, with D possibly called TRBD1 or TRBD2 (5 bases each). The CDR3 spans 11 residues. V gave up 6 bases and J gave up 9 bases, with 14 bases separating them. Per the germline V gene, CDR1 is DFQATT and CDR2 is SNEGSKA (reference sequence). The CDR3 loop is CSASRGTSQYF. The DNA of the CDR3 is TGCAGTGCCTCGAGGGGTACGTCCCAGTACTTC.

The CDR3 loop is CASSAGSGTNTEAFF. The CDR3 DNA reads as TGTGCCAGCAGCGCCGGGTCGGGGACGAACACTGAAGCTTTCTTT. The chain joins TRBV9 to TRBJ1-1, with D possibly matching TRBD1 (5 bases). V was shortened by 3 bases and J by 1 base, with 13 bases between the two germline ends. The CDR3 spans 15 residues. Germline loops: CDR1 SGDLS, CDR2 YYNGEE. The full variable domain, rest sourced from reference TRBV9 and TRBJ1-1, is DSGVTQTPKHLITATGQRVTLRCSPRSGDLSVYWYQQSLDQGLQFLIQYYNGEERAKGNILERFSAQQFPDLHSELNLSSLELGDSALYFCASSAGSGTNTEAFFGQGTRLTVV.

V is TRBV9 and J is TRBJ2-3; D remains unclear. V was cut by 4 bases and J by 4 bases, with 7 bases left in between. The length of the CDR3 is 12 residues. Germline V gene sequence: CDR1 SGDLS, CDR2 YYNGEE. Written as DNA, the CDR3 is TGTGCCAGCAGCATAGTTTCAGATACGCAGTATTTT. It codes for CASSIVSDTQYF. Together with reference TRBV9 and TRBJ2-3, the CDR3 gives the full variable domain: DSGVTQTPKHLITATGQRVTLRCSPRSGDLSVYWYQQSLDQGLQFLIQYYNGEERAKGNILERFSAQQFPDLHSELNLSSLELGDSALYFCASSIVSDTQYFGPGTRLTVL.

This chain uses TRBV10-3 with TRBJ2-2; D is undetermined. This CDR3 has 17 residues. The V end was cut by 2 bases, the J end by 6 bases, with 19 bases between. From germline, CDR1 is ENHRY and CDR2 SYGVKD. The CDR3 DNA reads TGTGCCATCAGTGAGACGGTTCCTACCTTAGGGCCCGGGGAGCTGTTTTTT. Its protein product is CAISETVPTLGPGELFF.

The rearrangement links TRBV5-4 to TRBJ2-3; D call uncertain. Trimming pared 0 bases from V and 3 bases from J, leaving 11 bases between. The CDR3 is 15 amino acids. Germline values: CDR1 SGHNT, CDR2 YYREEE (reference sequence). For the CDR3, the DNA is TGTGCCAGCAGCTTGGTAGTAAGTCAGACAGATACGCAGTATTTT. Protein: CASSLVVSQTDTQYF.

The chain is built from TRBV19 and TRBJ2-3; 10 bases agree with TRBD2. The V segment lost 3 bases and the J segment 7 bases; nucleotides outside the gene matches: 7. CDR1 is LNHDA and CDR2 is SQIVND in the germline V gene (reference sequence). This CDR3 contains 15 residues. The CDR3 coding sequence is TGTGCCAGTAGTATCCAGCGGGAGGGCCTGAATACGCAGTATTTT. It translates to CASSIQREGLNTQYF. The complete variable domain, with remaining parts taken from reference TRBV19 and TRBJ2-3, reads DGGITQSPKYLFRKEGQNVTLSCEQNLNHDAMYWYRQDPGQGLRLIYYSQIVNDFQKGDIAEGYSVSREKKESFPLTVTSAQKNPTAFYLCASSIQREGLNTQYFGPGTRLTVL.

Notes on this clone: Other DNA sequences of this sample code for an identical CDR3. The chain uses TRBV5-6 and TRBJ1-1; D not certain. CDR1 is SGHDT, CDR2 YYEEEE, per germline. V was cut by 0 bases and J by 1 base, with 7 bases left in between. The CDR3 spans 14 residues. In DNA, the CDR3 is TGTGCCAGCAGCTTGGCGCCGGGGAACACTGAAGCTTTCTTT. Its translation: CASSLAPGNTEAFF.

CDR3 nucleotide sequence: TGTGCCAGCAGTTCCGGGACTAGCGGACCCTACGAGCAGTACTTC. It specifies CASSSGTSGPYEQYF. This chain uses TRBV6-5 with TRBJ2-7; TRBD2 matches at 11 bases. The CDR3 spans 15 residues. After removal of 4 bases from V and 2 bases from J, the junction contained 4 bases not matched to a gene. Germline values: CDR1 MNHEY, CDR2 SVGAGI.

The rearrangement joins TRBV5-1 to TRBJ2-1, with D unclear. Germline V gives CDR1 SGHRS, CDR2 YFSETQ. V shed 4 bases and J shed 0 bases, with 11 bases lying between them. The CDR3 covers 15 residues. CDR3 loop: CASSEEISSYNEQFF. CDR3 bases: TGCGCCAGCAGCGAAGAGATATCCTCCTACAATGAGCAGTTCTTC.

The V and J genes are TRBV28 and TRBJ1-2, with D perhaps TRBD1 (5 bases). Germline assignment: CDR1 MDHEN and CDR2 SYDVKM. The CDR3 extends over 16 amino acids. V lost 5 bases and J 4 bases, leaving 20 bases between the germline ends. CDR3 in amino acids: CASSPGASTGAYGYTF. CDR3 DNA: TGTGCCAGCAGTCCCGGGGCCTCCACCGGGGCCTATGGCTACACCTTC.

This clone was detected only once. The chain links TRBV28 to TRBJ2-3, with 13 positions matching TRBD2. The V gene's germline CDR1 is MDHEN and CDR2 SYDVKM. The V and J ends lost 6 bases and 0 bases, in that order; junction bases with no gene match: 3. The CDR3 is 16 amino acids. DNA for the CDR3: TGTGCCAGCAGCTCACTAGCGGGAGGGAGCACAGATACGCAGTATTTT. Encoded protein: CASSSLAGGSTDTQYF.

The chain employs TRBV11-1 and TRBJ2-1; D not resolved. The germline V and J ends were trimmed by 4 bases and 2 bases, with 15 bases remaining between them. CDR1 SGHAT and CDR2 FQDESV come from the germline V gene (reference sequence). The CDR3 is 16 residues long. The CDR3 region has the DNA TGTGCCAGCAGCTCCCCCGGTTCCCCCGCCTACAATGAGCAGTTCTTC. It encodes CASSSPGSPAYNEQFF. The full variable domain, its missing parts supplied by reference TRBV11-1 and TRBJ2-1, is EAEVAQSPRYKITEKSQAVAFWCDPISGHATLYWYRQILGQGPELLVQFQDESVVDDSQLPKDRFSAERLKGVDSTLKIQPAELGDSAMYLCASSSPGSPAYNEQFFGPGTRLTVL.

This clone has more than one count but fewer than ten. The chain combines TRBV4-1 with TRBJ1-2; D perhaps matches TRBD1 (5 bases). Trimming removed 2 bases at V and 5 bases at J, with 12 bases between. The germline CDR1 and CDR2 sequences are MGHRA and YSYEKL. This CDR3 comprises 14 residues. The CDR3 coding sequence is TGCGCCAGCAGCCAAAGCAGGGAAGAATATGGCTACACCTTC. It is translated as CASSQSREEYGYTF.

As regards this clone: One junction end does not reproduce the germline sequence, and a read error may be involved. This rearrangement joins TRBV6-5 to TRBJ1-3; D not certain. Germline lookup yields CDR1 MNHEY and CDR2 SVGAGI. CDR3 length: 12 amino acids. The DNA for the CDR3 is TGTGCCAGCAGTTCGTCCTCCCAGGCTCTCCTGTTT. The encoded protein is CASSSSSQALLF.

This chain joins TRBV29-1 and TRBJ2-1; no firm D call. Germline V gene data show CDR1 as SQVTM and CDR2 as ANQGSEA. The CDR3 has 13 residues. Between the trimmed V and J ends, which lost 1 base and 8 bases, there was a span of 12 bases. DNA of the CDR3: TGCAGCGTTGAAGCCCTCCTGCTGGATGAGCAGTTCTTC. Translating gives CSVEALLLDEQFF.

The rearrangement links TRBV19 to TRBJ1-5, with 8 bases that match TRBD1. The CDR3 length is 16 residues. The V gene's germline CDR1 is LNHDA and CDR2 SQIVND (reference sequence). V shed 6 bases, J shed 4 bases, and the junction held 11 bases outside the gene matches. CDR3: CASRPLTGARNQPQHF. CDR3 nucleotides: TGTGCCAGTAGGCCCCTGACAGGGGCGAGAAATCAGCCCCAGCATTTT.

The chain uses TRBV30 and TRBJ2-3; 7 positions agree with TRBD1. The V and J ends lost 0 bases and 4 bases, in that order; junction bases with no gene match: 1. CDR1 and CDR2 (germline): GTSNPN, SVGIG (reference sequence). The length of the CDR3 is 13 residues. The CDR3 spells CAWSVRGPDTQYF. The DNA for the CDR3 is TGTGCCTGGAGTGTAAGGGGGCCAGATACGCAGTATTTT.

The V call is TRBV19, the J call TRBJ2-7, with D perhaps TRBD1 or TRBD2 (5 bases each). The length of the CDR3 is 15 residues. V lost 8 bases to trimming and J lost 1 base, with 18 bases between them. From germline, CDR1 is LNHDA and CDR2 SQIVND (reference sequence). Here the CDR3 reads CASGGREGRSYEQYF. In nucleotides, the CDR3 is TGTGCCAGTGGGGGAAGAGAGGGGAGATCCTACGAGCAGTACTTC.

The chain couples TRBV7-3 to TRBJ2-7, with 9 bases that match TRBD1. Germline CDR1 and CDR2: SGHTA and FQGTGA. With 3 bases clipped from V and 6 bases from J, the junction kept 0 bases outside the gene matches. The CDR3 consists of 12 residues. The CDR3 region is CASSLDRGEQYF. The DNA for the CDR3 is TGTGCCAGCAGCTTGGACAGGGGCGAGCAGTACTTC.